The entry that follows covers one T cell receptor (beta chain) sequence. V lost 6 bases to trimming and J lost 6 bases; unmatched junction nucleotides: 2. The length of the CDR3 is 12 residues. The germline V gene encodes CDR1 MDHEN and CDR2 SYDVKM. The sample is drawn from a study of cytomegalovirus exposure and HLA in healthy donors. Primers for the PCR totalled 60 Vbeta and 13 Jbeta. Here immunoSEQ multiplex PCR was the method, and the copy in TCRdb shows in-frame clones only, minus some. The sample records about 200,000 clones, about 78% being singletons. The chain employs TRBV28 and TRBJ2-3; 8 bases fit TRBD2. This clonotype was sampled from a woman in her 30s in good health and CMV-seronegative. Sequences were obtained from PBMCs. CDR3 protein: CASRPGGDTQYF. The CDR3 region has the DNA TGTGCCAGCAGGCCGGGGGGGGATACGCAGTATTTT.